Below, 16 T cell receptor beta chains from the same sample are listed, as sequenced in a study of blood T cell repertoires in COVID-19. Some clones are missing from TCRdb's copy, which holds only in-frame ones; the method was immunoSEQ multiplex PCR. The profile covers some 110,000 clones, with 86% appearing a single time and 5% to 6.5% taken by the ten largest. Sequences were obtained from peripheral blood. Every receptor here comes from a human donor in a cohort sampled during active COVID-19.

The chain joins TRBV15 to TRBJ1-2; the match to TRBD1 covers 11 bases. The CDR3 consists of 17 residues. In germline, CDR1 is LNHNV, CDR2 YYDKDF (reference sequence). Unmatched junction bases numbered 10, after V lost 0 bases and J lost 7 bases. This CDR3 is CATSREVRDRGKGGYTF. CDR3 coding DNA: TGTGCCACCAGCAGAGAAGTTCGGGACAGGGGGAAGGGTGGCTACACCTTC.

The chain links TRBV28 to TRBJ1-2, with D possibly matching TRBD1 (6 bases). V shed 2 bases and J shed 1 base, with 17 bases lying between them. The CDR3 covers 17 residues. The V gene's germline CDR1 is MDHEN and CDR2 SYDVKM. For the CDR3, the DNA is TGTGCCAGCAGTTTACTCGACAGGACTCCCCTTAACTATGGCTACACCTTC. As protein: CASSLLDRTPLNYGYTF.

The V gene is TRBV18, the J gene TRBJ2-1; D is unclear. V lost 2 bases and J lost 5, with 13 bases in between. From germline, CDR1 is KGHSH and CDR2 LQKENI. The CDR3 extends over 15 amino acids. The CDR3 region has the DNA TGTGCCAGCTCACCAGCGATGACTTTCAACAATGAGCAGTTCTTC. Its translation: CASSPAMTFNNEQFF.

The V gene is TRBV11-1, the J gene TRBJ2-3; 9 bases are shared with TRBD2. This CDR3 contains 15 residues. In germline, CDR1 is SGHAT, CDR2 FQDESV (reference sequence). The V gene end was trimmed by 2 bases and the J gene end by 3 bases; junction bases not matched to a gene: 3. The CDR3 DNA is TGTGCCAGCAGCTTACTAGCGGGACCTACAGATACGCAGTATTTT. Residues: CASSLLAGPTDTQYF.

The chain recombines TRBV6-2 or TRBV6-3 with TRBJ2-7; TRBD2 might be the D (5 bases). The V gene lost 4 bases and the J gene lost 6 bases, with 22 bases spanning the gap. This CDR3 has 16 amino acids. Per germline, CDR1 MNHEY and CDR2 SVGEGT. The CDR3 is CASSFDTVGSRGEQYF. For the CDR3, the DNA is TGTGCCAGCAGTTTTGATACAGTTGGCTCCCGGGGCGAGCAGTACTTC.

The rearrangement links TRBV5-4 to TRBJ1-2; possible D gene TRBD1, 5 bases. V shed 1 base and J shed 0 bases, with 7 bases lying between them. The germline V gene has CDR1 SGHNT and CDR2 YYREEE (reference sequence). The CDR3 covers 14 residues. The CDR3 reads CASSLRGSNYGYTF. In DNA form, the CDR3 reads TGTGCCAGCAGCTTGAGGGGATCTAACTATGGCTACACCTTC.

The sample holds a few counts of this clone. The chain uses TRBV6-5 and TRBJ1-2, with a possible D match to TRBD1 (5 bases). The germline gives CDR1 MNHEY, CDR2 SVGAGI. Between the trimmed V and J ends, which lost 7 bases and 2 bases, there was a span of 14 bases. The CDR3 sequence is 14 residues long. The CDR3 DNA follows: TGTGCCAGCACCCCGAACAGGAACAACTATGGCTACACCTTC. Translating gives CASTPNRNNYGYTF.

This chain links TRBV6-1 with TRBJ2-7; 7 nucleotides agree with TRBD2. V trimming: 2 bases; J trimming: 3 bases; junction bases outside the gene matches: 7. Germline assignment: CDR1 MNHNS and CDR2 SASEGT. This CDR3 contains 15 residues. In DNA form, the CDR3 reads TGTGCCAGCAGTGAAAGTACGACTAGCCTCTACGAGCAGTACTTC. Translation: CASSESTTSLYEQYF.

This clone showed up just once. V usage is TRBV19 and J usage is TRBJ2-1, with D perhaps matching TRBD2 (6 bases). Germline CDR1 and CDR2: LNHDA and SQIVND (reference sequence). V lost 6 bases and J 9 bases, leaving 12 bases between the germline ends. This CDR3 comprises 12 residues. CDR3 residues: CASRLALGEQFF. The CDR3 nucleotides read TGTGCCAGTAGACTAGCCCTCGGTGAGCAGTTCTTC. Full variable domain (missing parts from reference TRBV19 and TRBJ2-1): DGGITQSPKYLFRKEGQNVTLSCEQNLNHDAMYWYRQDPGQGLRLIYYSQIVNDFQKGDIAEGYSVSREKKESFPLTVTSAQKNPTAFYLCASRLALGEQFFGPGTRLTVL.

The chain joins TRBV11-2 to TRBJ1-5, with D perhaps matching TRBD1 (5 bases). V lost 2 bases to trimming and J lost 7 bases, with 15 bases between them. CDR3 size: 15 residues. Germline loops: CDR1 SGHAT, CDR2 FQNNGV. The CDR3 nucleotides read TGTGCCAGCAGCTTAAGCGGCACCGGGGGACAGCCCCAGCATTTT. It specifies CASSLSGTGGQPQHF.

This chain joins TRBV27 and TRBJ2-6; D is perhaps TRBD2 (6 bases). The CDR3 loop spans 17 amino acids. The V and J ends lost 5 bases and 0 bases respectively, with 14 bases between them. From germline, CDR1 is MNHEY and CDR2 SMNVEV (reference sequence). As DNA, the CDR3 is TGTGCCAGCAGTCCGCGGGACTTAGTCTCTGGGGCCAACGTCCTGACTTTC. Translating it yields CASSPRDLVSGANVLTF.

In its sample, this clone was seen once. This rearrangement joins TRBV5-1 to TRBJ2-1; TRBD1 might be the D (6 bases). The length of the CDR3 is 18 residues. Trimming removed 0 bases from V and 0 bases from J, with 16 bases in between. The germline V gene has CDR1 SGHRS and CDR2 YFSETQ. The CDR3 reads CASSLAPVGGYSYNEQFF. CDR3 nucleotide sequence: TGCGCCAGCAGCTTGGCCCCCGTTGGGGGCTACTCCTACAATGAGCAGTTCTTC. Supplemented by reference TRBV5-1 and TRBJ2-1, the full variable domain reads KAGVTQTPRYLIKTRGQQVTLSCSPISGHRSVSWYQQTPGQGLQFLFEYFSETQRNKGNFPGRFSGRQFSNSRSEMNVSTLELGDSALYLCASSLAPVGGYSYNEQFFGPGTRLTVL.

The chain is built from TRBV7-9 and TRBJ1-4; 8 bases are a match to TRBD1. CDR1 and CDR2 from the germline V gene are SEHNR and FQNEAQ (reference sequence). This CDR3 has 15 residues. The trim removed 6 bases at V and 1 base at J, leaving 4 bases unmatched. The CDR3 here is CASRTTGGTNEKLFF. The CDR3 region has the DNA TGTGCCAGCAGGACTACAGGGGGAACTAATGAAAAACTGTTTTTT.

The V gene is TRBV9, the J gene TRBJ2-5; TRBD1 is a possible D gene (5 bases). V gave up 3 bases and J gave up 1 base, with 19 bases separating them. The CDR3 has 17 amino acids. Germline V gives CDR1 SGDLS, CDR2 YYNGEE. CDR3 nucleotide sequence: TGTGCCAGCAGCGCCGCCAGGGATTACTGGATCCAAGAGACCCAGTACTTC. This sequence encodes CASSAARDYWIQETQYF.

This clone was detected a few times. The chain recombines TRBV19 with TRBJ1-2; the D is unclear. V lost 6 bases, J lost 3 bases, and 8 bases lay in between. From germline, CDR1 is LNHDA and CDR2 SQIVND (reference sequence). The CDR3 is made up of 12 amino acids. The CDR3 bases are TGTGCCAGTAGCCTCCGGGACTATGGCTACACCTTC. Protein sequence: CASSLRDYGYTF.

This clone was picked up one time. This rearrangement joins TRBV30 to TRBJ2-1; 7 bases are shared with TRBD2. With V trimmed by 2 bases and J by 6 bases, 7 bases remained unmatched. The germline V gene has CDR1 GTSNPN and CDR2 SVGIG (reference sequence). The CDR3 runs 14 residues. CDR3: CAWSNGLGSNEQFF. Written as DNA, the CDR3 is TGTGCCTGGAGTAATGGACTAGGGAGCAATGAGCAGTTCTTC.